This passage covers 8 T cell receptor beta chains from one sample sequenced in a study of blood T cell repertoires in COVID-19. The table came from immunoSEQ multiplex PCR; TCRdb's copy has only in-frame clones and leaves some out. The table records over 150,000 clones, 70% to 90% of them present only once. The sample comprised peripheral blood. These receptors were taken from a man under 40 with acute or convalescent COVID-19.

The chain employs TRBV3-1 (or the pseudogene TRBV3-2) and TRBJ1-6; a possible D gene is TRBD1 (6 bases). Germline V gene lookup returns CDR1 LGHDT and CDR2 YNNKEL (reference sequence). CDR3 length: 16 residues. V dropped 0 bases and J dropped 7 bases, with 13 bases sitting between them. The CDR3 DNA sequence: TGTGCCAGCAGCCAAGATCGGGGGGCTCGAAATTCACCCCTCCACTTT. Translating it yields CASSQDRGARNSPLHF.

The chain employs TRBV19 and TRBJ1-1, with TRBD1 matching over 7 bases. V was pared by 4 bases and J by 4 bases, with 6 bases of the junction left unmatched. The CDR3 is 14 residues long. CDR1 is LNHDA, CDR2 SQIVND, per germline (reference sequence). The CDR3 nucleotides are TGTGCCAGTAGTAACCAACAGGGGAGCACTGAAGCTTTCTTT. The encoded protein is CASSNQQGSTEAFF.

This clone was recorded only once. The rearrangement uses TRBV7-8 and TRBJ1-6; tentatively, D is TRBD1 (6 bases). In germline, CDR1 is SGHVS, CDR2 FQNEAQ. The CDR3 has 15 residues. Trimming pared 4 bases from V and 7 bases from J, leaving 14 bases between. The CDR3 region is CASSSRGEGNSPLHF. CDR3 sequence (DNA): TGTGCCAGCAGCTCAAGGGGGGAGGGGAATTCACCCCTCCACTTT.

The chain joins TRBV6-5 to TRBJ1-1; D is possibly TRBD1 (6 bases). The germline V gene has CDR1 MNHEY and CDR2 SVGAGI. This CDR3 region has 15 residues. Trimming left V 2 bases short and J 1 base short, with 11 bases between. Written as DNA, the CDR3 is TGTGCCAGCAGTTACGGGGGGGCAGGGAACACTGAAGCTTTCTTT. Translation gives CASSYGGAGNTEAFF.

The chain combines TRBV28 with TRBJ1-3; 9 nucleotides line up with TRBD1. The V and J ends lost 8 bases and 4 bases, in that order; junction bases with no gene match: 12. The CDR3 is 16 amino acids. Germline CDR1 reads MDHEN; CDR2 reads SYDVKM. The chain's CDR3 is CASGEPGQGSGNTIYF. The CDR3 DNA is TGTGCCAGCGGTGAACCGGGACAGGGTAGCGGAAACACCATATATTTT.

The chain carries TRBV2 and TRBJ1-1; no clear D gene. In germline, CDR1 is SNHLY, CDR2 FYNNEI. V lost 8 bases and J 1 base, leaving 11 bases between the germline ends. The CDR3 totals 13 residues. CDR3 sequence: CASQTRENTEAFF. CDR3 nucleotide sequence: TGTGCCAGCCAGACCCGGGAGAACACTGAAGCTTTCTTT.

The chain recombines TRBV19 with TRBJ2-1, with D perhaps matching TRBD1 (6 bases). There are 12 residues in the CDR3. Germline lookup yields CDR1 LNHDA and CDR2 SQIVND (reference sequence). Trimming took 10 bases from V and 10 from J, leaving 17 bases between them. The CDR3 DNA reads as TGTGCCACCCTAGGGGGTGGGCGAGAGCAGTTCTTC. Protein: CATLGGGREQFF.

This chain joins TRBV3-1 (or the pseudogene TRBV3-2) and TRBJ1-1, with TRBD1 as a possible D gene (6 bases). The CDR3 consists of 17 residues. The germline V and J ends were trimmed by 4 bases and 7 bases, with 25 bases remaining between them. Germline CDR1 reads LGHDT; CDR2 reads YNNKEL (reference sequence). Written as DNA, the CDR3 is TGTGCCAGCAGCCCGAGATCTGACAGGTTCGAAGTTGGTGAAGCTTTCTTT. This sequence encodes CASSPRSDRFEVGEAFF.